This T cell receptor beta chain came from a study of Graves' ophthalmopathy and Graves' hyperthyroidism (dated by TCRdb to the late 2010s). Looking at the study overall: Peripheral blood samples were taken at the time of initial diagnosis, before any treatment was given. After sampling, hyperthyroidism patients received methimazole starting at 30 mg daily, and ophthalmopathy patients received high-dose intravenous methylprednisolone. In total, around 130 blood samples were TCR-sequenced: roughly 45 ophthalmopathy, under 85 hyperthyroidism and approximately 17 hyperthyroidism-to-ophthalmopathy patients. The roughly 100 discovery patients were randomly divided into training and test sets at a 7:3 ratio. The study used signatures of the TCR beta repertoire to tell Graves' ophthalmopathy apart from Graves' hyperthyroidism and to predict which patients would progress to ophthalmopathy. To explore V-J signatures that separate ophthalmopathy from hyperthyroidism, a discovery set of about 96 patients was enrolled, consisting of approximately 45 with ophthalmopathy and some 59 with stable hyperthyroidism. An independent validation cohort comprised roughly 20 hyperthyroidism patients and over 15 patients who later progressed from hyperthyroidism to ophthalmopathy. In six hyperthyroidism patients, the T-cell repertoire of thyroid tissue was compared with the T-cell repertoire of blood.

General study outcomes and caveats: In validation, the model predicted ophthalmopathy progression with less than 71% sensitivity and approximately 78% specificity; fewer than 15 predicted patients were CT-confirmed with GO in a median of approximately six months. Among expanded thyroid clonotypes with frequency above 0.001, most also showed up in blood, which suggests that blood repertoires may reflect the thyroid immune response. No statistical method was used to predetermine the sample size, and group allocation was not hidden from the investigators. Ophthalmopathy was separated from stable hyperthyroidism by the 13-signature model with more than 85% sensitivity and about 81% specificity in cross-validation and with 80%/75% in the test set.

Stable hyperthyroidism was defined as no progression to ophthalmopathy within 18 months of follow-up. The hyperthyroidism patients were 18 to 65 years old and newly diagnosed, with a disease duration of less than 2 months. Patients with other autoimmune diseases, uncontrolled infections, pregnancy or lactation were excluded from the study. Clinical symptoms, serum thyroxine, TRAb, thyroid ultrasound and orbital computed tomography were used for diagnosis. Using Ficoll-Paque density gradient centrifugation, PBMCs were isolated from about 10 ml of fresh peripheral blood. Total RNA was extracted using Trizol reagent, and RNA quality was checked on an Agilent 2100 Bioanalyzer. The CDR3 holds 15 amino acids from the cysteine to the phenylalanine. Left in the record is the CDR3 DNA by itself, 45 bases read in frame from the first base. V loses 0 bases at its end and J loses 3 bases; junction bases beyond the gene matches: 6. CDR1 and CDR2, per the germline V gene, are SGHRS and YFSETQ.

TCR beta CDR3 regions were amplified from RNA transcripts for repertoire sequencing. A first-round RT-PCR used HTBI primers with the Qiagen OneStep RT-PCR kit, followed by a second-round multiplex PCR, size selection and purification. The libraries underwent paired-end sequencing with 100 bp reads on an Illumina HiSeq2000. For the original study's pipeline: SOAPnuke was used for read processing, and reads with adapters, uncalled bases, a mean Phred below 15, or no exact constant-primer or identifier match were discarded. COPE v1.2.5 was used to merge the high-quality paired reads. Clonotypes were defined as unique nucleotide sequences and were aligned to IMGT TRB V, D and J references using MiTCR v1.1. Only V-J combinations with frequency above 0.0001 were analysed, covering around 99% of repertoires. For each V-J combination, a TCR clonal expansion and chaos score was defined as the ratio of F50 clonal expansion to chaos observed in the TCRdist matrix. Welch's t-statistics and random forest were used to reduce features to more than ten V-J combinations, which were fed into a naive Bayes classifier. The similarity between thyroid and blood repertoires was quantified using the Morisita-Horn index. The public sequencing data were trimmed at Q25 with fastp and processed into clonotypes with MiXCR by TCRdb, which kept only in-frame beta chains. Every distinct CDR3 protein forms one entry, paired with its most common genes and DNA. TCRdb, not the original authors, processed these V and J calls. Within this sample are 600,000 to 650,000 distinct CDR3 sequences, with about 20% of them counted one time only. The ten largest account for more than 5.5% of the sample.

To note about this clonotype: What antigen it recognizes has not been identified. Base qualities are not provided; no much larger clone lies one nucleotide away.

The sequence derives from a young woman with stable Graves' hyperthyroidism. Some clones in this sample may be carry-over from other donors' samples. Donor details come from another sample of the same person, matched by shared clones. This sequence uses TRBV5-1 and TRBJ2-7, and 7 bases in between align with TRBD1. Sequenced sample: peripheral blood. The DNA reads TGCGCCAGCAGCTTGGGAGTAGGGGGCGTCTACGAGCAGTACTTC. This translates into CASSLGVGGVYEQYF.